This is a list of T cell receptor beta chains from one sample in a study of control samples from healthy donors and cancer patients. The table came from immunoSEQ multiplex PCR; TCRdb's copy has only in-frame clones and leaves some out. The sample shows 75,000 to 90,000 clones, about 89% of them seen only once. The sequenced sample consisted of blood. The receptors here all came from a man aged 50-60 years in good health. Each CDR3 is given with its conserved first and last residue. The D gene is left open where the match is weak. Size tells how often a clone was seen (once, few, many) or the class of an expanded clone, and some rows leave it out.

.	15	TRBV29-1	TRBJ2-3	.	TGCAGCGTCCCTGAGGCAGGGGGGGCCGCAGATACGCAGTATTTT	CSVPEAGGAADTQYF
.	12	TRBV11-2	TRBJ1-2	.	TGTGCCAGCAGCGAAGGGGGTTCTGGCTACACCTTC	CASSEGGSGYTF
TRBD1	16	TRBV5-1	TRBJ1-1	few	TGCGCCAGCAGCCCAGGACAGGGGGCCATTGGCCCTGAAGCTTTCTTT	CASSPGQGAIGPEAFF
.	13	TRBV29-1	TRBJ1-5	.	TGCAGCGTTGAGGACAGTCTCAATCAGCCCCAGCATTTT	CSVEDSLNQPQHF
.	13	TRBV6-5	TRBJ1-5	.	TGTGCCAGCAGTTACTCGGGGGACCAGCCCCAGCATTTT	CASSYSGDQPQHF
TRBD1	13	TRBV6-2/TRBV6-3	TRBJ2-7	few	TGTGCCAGCAGTTACGGGCAGGGGGACGAGCAGTACTTC	CASSYGQGDEQYF
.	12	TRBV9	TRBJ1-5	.	TGTGCCAGCAGCGCGGGGGGTCAGCCCCAGCATTTT	CASSAGGQPQHF
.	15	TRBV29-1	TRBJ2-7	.	TGCAGCGTTCGAGCGGGCCGCGGATCCACCTACGAGCAGTACTTC	CSVRAGRGSTYEQYF
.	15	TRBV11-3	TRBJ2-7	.	TGTGCCAGCAGCAGAGGACTGACTAAATTCTACGAGCAGTACTTC	CASSRGLTKFYEQYF
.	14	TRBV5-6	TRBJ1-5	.	TGTGCCAGCAGCTTGGGAGGGTTCAATCAGCCCCAGCATTTT	CASSLGGFNQPQHF
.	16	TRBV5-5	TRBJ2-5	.	TGTGCCAGCGCCATCCGCCCCGGACAGTGGCCGGAGACCCAGTACTTC	CASAIRPGQWPETQYF
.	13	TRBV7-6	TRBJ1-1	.	TGTGCCAGCAGCTTAGTGGGGTCTACTGAAGCTTTCTTT	CASSLVGSTEAFF
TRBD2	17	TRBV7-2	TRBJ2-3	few	TGTGCCAGCAGCGTGGTTAGCGGGGGGGCGAGCGGAGATACGCAGTATTTT	CASSVVSGGASGDTQYF
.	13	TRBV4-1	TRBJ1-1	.	TGCGCCAGCAGCCCGTCGGGGCCCACTGAAGCTTTCTTT	CASSPSGPTEAFF
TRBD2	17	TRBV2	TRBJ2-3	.	TGTGCCAGCAGTTCGTTCGGGACTAGCGGTACAACAGATACGCAGTATTTT	CASSSFGTSGTTDTQYF
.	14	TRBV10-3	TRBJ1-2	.	TGTGCCATCAGCCGGACAGTAGCTAACTATGGCTACACCTTC	CAISRTVANYGYTF
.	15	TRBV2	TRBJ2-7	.	TGTGCCAGCGGACGGACAGCGGGGATCTCCTACGAGCAGTACTTC	CASGRTAGISYEQYF
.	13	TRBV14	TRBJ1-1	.	TGTGCCAGCAGCCAAGATTTTTACACTGAAGCTTTCTTT	CASSQDFYTEAFF
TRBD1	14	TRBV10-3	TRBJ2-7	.	TGTGCCATCAGTGGGGACAGGGGGACCTACGAGCAGTACTTC	CAISGDRGTYEQYF
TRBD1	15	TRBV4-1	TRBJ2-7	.	TGCGCCAGCAGCCAAGGGGACAGGGGAACCTACGAGCAGTACTTC	CASSQGDRGTYEQYF
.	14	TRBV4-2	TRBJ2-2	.	TGTGCCAGCAGCCGAGACCGGCGCGGCGGGGAGCTGTTTTTT	CASSRDRRGGELFF
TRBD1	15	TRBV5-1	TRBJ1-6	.	TGCGCCAGCAGTTCGGGGGACAGGCGAAGTTCACCCCTCCACTTT	CASSSGDRRSSPLHF
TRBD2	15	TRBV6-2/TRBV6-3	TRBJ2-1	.	TGTGCCAGCAGTTACTCGACTAGCGGGTCGGATGAGCAGTTCTTC	CASSYSTSGSDEQFF
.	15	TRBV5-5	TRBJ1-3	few	TGTGCCAGCAGCCCGGAGGACTCCCGTGGAAACACCATATATTTT	CASSPEDSRGNTIYF
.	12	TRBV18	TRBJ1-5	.	TGTGCCAGCTCACCTATGGGGAAGCCCCAGCATTTT	CASSPMGKPQHF
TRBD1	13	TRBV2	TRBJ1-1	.	TGTGCCACCAATAGGGACAGAGGAACTGAAGCTTTCTTT	CATNRDRGTEAFF
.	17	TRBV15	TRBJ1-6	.	TGTGCCACCAGTAAAGGCCAGGTCGGAAGATCCAATTCACCCCTCCACTTT	CATSKGQVGRSNSPLHF
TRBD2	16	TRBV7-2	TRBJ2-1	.	TGTGCCAGCAGCTTAGGAGCGGGGGGGCCAATAGGTGAGCAGTTCTTC	CASSLGAGGPIGEQFF
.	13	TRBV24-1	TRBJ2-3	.	TGTGCCACAGAACAGGAAAACACAGATACGCAGTATTTT	CATEQENTDTQYF
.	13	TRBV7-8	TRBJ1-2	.	TGTGCCAGCAGCTTAGGGGAGGTGGATGGCTACACCTTC	CASSLGEVDGYTF
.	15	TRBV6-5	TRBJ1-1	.	TGTGCCAGCAGTTTTTACAGGGAGCGCCCCACTGAAGCTTTCTTT	CASSFYRERPTEAFF
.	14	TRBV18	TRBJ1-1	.	TGTGCCAGCTCACCGGAGACGGGGAACGGTGAAGCTTTCTTT	CASSPETGNGEAFF